This is a list of T cell receptor beta chains from one sample in a study of cytomegalovirus exposure and HLA in healthy donors. The data were produced by immunoSEQ multiplex PCR, yet TCRdb's version contains in-frame clones alone and is incomplete. Among 95,000 to 100,000 clones listed, roughly four fifths were seen once. The sequenced material came from PBMCs. All receptors come from a man in his forties or fifties in good health and CMV-seronegative. Each CDR3 is given without its conserved first and last residue. Each record gives: V gene, D gene, J gene, CDR3 protein. A D gene is named only where the DNA matches it firmly.

V gene: TRBV7-9
D gene: .
J gene: TRBJ1-1
CDR3 protein: ASSLEAGGAF

V gene: TRBV7-2
D gene: .
J gene: TRBJ2-4
CDR3 protein: ASSPQGMAKNIQY

V gene: TRBV6-5
D gene: .
J gene: TRBJ2-1
CDR3 protein: ASSYSTGSYNEQF

V gene: TRBV2
D gene: .
J gene: TRBJ1-6
CDR3 protein: ASSEARTLH

V gene: TRBV6-6
D gene: .
J gene: TRBJ2-7
CDR3 protein: ASRGGGAIVNEQY

V gene: TRBV27
D gene: TRBD1
J gene: TRBJ1-2
CDR3 protein: ASSKTGVAYGYT

V gene: TRBV15
D gene: TRBD1
J gene: TRBJ2-7
CDR3 protein: ATSRAGTGGYEQY

V gene: TRBV19
D gene: .
J gene: TRBJ2-6
CDR3 protein: ASSMWSGGANVLT

V gene: TRBV28
D gene: .
J gene: TRBJ2-5
CDR3 protein: ASSSEETQY

V gene: TRBV2
D gene: TRBD1
J gene: TRBJ1-2
CDR3 protein: AAAGQFYGYT

V gene: TRBV19
D gene: .
J gene: TRBJ2-1
CDR3 protein: ASSGGPEYNEQF